Sequencing of this T cell receptor (beta chain) was carried out in a study of blood T cell repertoires in COVID-19. Looking at the study overall: Sites in the United States, Italy and Spain provided acute and convalescent COVID-19 samples. Nucleic acid was either cDNA or gDNA, and it came from T cells, B-cell-depleted T cells, or PBMCs.

Cohorts were assigned according to the clinical history that participants reported. Recovered Cohort 3 donors showed two negative PCRs, clearance, or symptom resolution. CDR3 length: 14 amino acids. Germline V CDR1 and CDR2: GTSNPN, SVGIG (reference sequence). The V end lost 0 bases, the J end lost 10 bases, and 18 bases lay between the germline ends. The assay was immunoSEQ multiplex PCR, and TCRdb's table has in-frame clones only and misses some. The table lists about 18,000 clones, more than 70% of them singletons, with over 4% in the top ten. Sequenced sample: PBMCs or T cells enriched from blood (not recorded which). The receptor was isolated from a woman in her thirties who had recovered from COVID-19. The V gene is TRBV30, the J gene TRBJ1-2; D gene unclear. The DNA of the CDR3 is TGTGCCTGGAGTGTATTTACGGGGTTAAAAGACTACACCTTC. Translating gives CAWSVFTGLKDYTF.